One T cell receptor (beta chain) is described in this entry. The antigen this receptor binds is unknown. Base qualities are not provided; no much larger clone lies one nucleotide away. These data belong to a study of T cells in Graves' hyperthyroidism and ophthalmopathy (dated by TCRdb to the late 2010s). Turning to the overall study: TCR V-J signatures able to tell the groups apart were searched for in a discovery cohort of 100 or so patients, of whom over 40 had Graves' ophthalmopathy and 55 to 65 had stable Graves' hyperthyroidism. The approximately 97 discovery patients were randomly divided into training and test sets at a 7:3 ratio. In six Graves' hyperthyroidism patients, the study also compared T-cell repertoires from thyroid tissue with T-cell repertoires from blood. After blood sampling, hyperthyroidism patients were treated with methimazole at a starting dose of 30 mg daily, and ophthalmopathy patients were treated with high-dose intravenous methylprednisolone. The paper describes TCR Vbeta CDR3 sequencing of more than 120 peripheral blood samples, made up of around 41 ophthalmopathy patients, 70 to 80 hyperthyroidism patients and about 17 progressor patients. Prospective prediction of ophthalmopathy was tested in an independent validation cohort consisting of roughly 20 hyperthyroidism patients and around 16 patients who later progressed to ophthalmopathy.

A patient counted as having stable Graves' hyperthyroidism if no progression to ophthalmopathy occurred over 18 months of follow-up. The hyperthyroidism patients were between 18 and 65 years old and newly diagnosed, with a disease duration of less than 2 months. Any patient with an uncontrolled infection, another autoimmune disease, pregnancy or lactation was excluded. Diagnoses relied on clinical symptoms, serum thyroxine and TRAb, thyroid ultrasound and orbital computed tomography. Total RNA was extracted with Trizol reagent, and quality was checked on an Agilent 2100 Bioanalyzer. Study-wide conclusions, independent of this receptor: A model built on a 13 V-J signature distinguished ophthalmopathy from stable hyperthyroidism, reaching about 89% sensitivity and about 81% specificity in cross-validation and 80%/75% in testing. Most expanded thyroid clonotypes (frequency above 0.001) were also found in blood, which suggests that blood repertoires may mirror thyroid immune responses. Sample size was not statistically predetermined, and investigators were not blinded to group allocation. During validation, the model predicted progression to ophthalmopathy a median of approximately 6 months ahead of onset, with 70.59% sensitivity and under 85% specificity.

Taken from the germline V gene, the CDR1 and CDR2 loops are SQVTM and ANQGSEA. The cysteine opens and the phenylalanine closes a CDR3 of 15 amino acids. The retained sequence is limited to the CDR3, 45 bases, with the frame set at the first base. V is pared back by 7 bases and J by 2 bases, with 20 bases lying between the germline termini. TCR beta CDR3 regions were amplified from RNA transcripts. For the first round of RT-PCR on the TCR CDR3, the HTBI primer set was used together with the Qiagen OneStep RT-PCR kit. The libraries were constructed in a second round of multiplex PCR and then size-selected and purified. The libraries were sequenced on an Illumina HiSeq2000 using paired-end 100 bp reads. In the source study's methods: SOAPnuke was used to process the raw data, with reads discarded if the reads contained adapters or uncalled bases, had a mean Phred below 15, or lacked an exact constant-primer or identifier match. COPE v1.2.5 was used to merge high-quality paired reads, and clonotypes were defined as unique nucleotide sequences. MiTCR v1.1 was used to align clonotypes to the IMGT TRBV, TRBD and TRBJ reference segments. Analysis was restricted to V-J combinations with a frequency above 0.0001, which covered about 99% of repertoires. The TCS score was defined as the ratio of F50 (clonal expansion) to E x V (chaos), calculated using BLOSUM62-based TCRdist between CDR3 peptides within each V-J. Welch's t-statistics and random forest reduced roughly 500 V-J features to about 12, which were used in a naive Bayes classifier (R e1071). Using fastp trimming at Q25 and MiXCR clonotype assembly, TCRdb reanalyzed the public sequencing data and kept in-frame beta chains. Each entry merges the rows of one CDR3 protein and shows their most common DNA and genes. The V and J calls follow TCRdb's processing rather than the paper's. This sample gives roughly 580,000 distinct CDR3 sequences in total; 35% to 55% of them show up just once. The ten largest clones add up to roughly 8.2% of the sample.

The source of this sequence is a woman younger than 35 with Graves' hyperthyroidism. Donor details come from another sample of the same person, matched by shared clones. Sequences were obtained from peripheral blood or thyroid tissue (not recorded which). The receptor chain draws on TRBV29-1 and TRBJ2-5; TRBD1 is a possible D gene, resting on 6 matching bases. CDR3 region: CSGEKGVPSQETQYF. The DNA is TGCAGCGGTGAGAAGGGGGTGCCCTCTCAAGAGACCCAGTACTTC.